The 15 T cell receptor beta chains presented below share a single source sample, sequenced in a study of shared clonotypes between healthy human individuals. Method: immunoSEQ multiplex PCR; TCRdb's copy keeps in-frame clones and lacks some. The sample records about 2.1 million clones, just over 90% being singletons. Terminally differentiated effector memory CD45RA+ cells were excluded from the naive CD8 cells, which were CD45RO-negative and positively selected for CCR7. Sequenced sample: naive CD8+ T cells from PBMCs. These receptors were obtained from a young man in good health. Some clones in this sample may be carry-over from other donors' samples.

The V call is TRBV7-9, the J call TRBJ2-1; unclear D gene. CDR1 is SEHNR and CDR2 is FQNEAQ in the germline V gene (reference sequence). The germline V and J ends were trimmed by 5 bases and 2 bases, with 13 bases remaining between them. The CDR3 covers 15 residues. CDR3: CASSVPNGTYNEQFF. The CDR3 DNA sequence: TGTGCCAGCAGCGTCCCAAATGGGACCTACAATGAGCAGTTCTTC.

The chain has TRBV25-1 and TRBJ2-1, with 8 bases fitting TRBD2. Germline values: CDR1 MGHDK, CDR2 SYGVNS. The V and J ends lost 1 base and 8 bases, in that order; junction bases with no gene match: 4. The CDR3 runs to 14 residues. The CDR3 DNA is TGTGCCAGCAGTGAATCGGGACTAGGATATGAGCAGTTCTTC. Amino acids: CASSESGLGYEQFF.

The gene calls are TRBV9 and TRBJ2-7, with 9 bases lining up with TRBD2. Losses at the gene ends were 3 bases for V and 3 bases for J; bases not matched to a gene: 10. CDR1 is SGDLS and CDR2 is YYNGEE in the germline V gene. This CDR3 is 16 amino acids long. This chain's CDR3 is CASSEKTGTSLYEQYF. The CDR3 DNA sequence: TGTGCCAGCAGCGAGAAAACCGGGACTAGCCTCTACGAGCAGTACTTC.

The CDR3 reads CASSPQQGAEAFF. CDR3 DNA: TGTGCCAGCAGCCCCCAACAAGGGGCTGAAGCTTTCTTT. The chain employs TRBV9 and TRBJ1-1; D is perhaps TRBD1 (5 bases). This CDR3 contains 13 residues. V dropped 4 bases and J dropped 6 bases, with 13 bases sitting between them. Germline V gene data show CDR1 as SGDLS and CDR2 as YYNGEE.

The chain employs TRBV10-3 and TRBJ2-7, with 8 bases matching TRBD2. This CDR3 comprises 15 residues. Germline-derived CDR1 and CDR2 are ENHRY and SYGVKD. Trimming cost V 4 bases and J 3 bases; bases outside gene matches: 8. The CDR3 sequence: CAISARAGEGYEQYF. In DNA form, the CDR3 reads TGTGCCATCAGTGCGCGAGCGGGAGAGGGCTACGAGCAGTACTTC.

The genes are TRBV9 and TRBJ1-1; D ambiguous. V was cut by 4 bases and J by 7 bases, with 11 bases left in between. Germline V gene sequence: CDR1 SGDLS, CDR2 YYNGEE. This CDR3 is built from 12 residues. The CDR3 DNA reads TGTGCCAGCAGCACTACTTCGGGTGAAGCTTTCTTT. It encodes CASSTTSGEAFF.

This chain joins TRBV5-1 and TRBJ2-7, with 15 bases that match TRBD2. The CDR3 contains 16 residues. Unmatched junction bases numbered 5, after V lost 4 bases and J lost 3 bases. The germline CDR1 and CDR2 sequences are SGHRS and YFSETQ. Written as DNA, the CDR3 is TGCGCCAGCAGCATTGGACTAGCGGGAGGGTTCTACGAGCAGTACTTC. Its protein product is CASSIGLAGGFYEQYF.

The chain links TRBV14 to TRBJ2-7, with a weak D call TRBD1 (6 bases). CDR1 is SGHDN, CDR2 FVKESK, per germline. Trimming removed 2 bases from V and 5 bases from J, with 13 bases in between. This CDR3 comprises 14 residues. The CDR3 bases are TGTGCCAGCAGCCAAACAGGGTCTTCCAACGAGCAGTACTTC. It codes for CASSQTGSSNEQYF.

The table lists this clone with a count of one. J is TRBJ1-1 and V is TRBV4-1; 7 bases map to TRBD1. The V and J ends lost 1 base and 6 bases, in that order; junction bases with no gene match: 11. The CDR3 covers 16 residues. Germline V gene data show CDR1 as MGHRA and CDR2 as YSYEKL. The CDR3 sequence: CASSQGSTAQGAEAFF. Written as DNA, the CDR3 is TGCGCCAGCAGCCAAGGGAGTACGGCCCAGGGGGCTGAAGCTTTCTTT.

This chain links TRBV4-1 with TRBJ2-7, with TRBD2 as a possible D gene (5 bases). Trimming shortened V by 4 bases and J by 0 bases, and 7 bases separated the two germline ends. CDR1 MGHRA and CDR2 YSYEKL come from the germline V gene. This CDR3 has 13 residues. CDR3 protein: CASSLRGSYEQYF. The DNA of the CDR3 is TGCGCCAGCAGCCTACGGGGCTCCTACGAGCAGTACTTC.

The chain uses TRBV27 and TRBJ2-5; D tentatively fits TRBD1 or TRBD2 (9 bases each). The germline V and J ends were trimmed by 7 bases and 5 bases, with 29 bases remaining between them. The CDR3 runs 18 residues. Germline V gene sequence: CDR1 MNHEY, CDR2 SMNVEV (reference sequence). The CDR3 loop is CASTGTGLASGMGETQYF. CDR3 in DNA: TGTGCCAGCACGGGGACAGGGTTGGCTAGCGGGATGGGTGAGACCCAGTACTTC.

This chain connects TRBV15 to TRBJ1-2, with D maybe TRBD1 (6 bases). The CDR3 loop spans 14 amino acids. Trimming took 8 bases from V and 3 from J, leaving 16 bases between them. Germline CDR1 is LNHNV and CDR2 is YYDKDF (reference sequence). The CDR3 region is CATQPGGRDYGYTF. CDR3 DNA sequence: TGTGCCACCCAACCGGGGGGGCGCGACTATGGCTACACCTTC.

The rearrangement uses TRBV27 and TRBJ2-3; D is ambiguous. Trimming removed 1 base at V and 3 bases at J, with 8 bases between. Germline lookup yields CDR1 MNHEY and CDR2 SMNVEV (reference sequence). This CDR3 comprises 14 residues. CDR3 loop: CASSLFPLTDTQYF. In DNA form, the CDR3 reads TGTGCCAGCAGTTTATTCCCTCTAACAGATACGCAGTATTTT.

The CDR3 is CATRGGPNTEAFF. CDR3 nucleotides: TGTGCCACCCGGGGGGGCCCTAACACTGAAGCTTTCTTT. The genes are TRBV7-9 and TRBJ1-1; D possibly corresponds to TRBD1 (6 bases). The CDR3 runs to 13 residues. V lost 10 bases to trimming and J lost 2 bases, with 14 bases between them. Germline CDR1 SEHNR, CDR2 FQNEAQ (reference sequence).

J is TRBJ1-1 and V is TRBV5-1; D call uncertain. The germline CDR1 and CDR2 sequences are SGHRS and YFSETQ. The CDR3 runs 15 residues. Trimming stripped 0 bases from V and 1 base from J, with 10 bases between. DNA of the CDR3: TGCGCCAGCAGCTTGGCCCAGACGGGGAACACTGAAGCTTTCTTT. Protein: CASSLAQTGNTEAFF.